The 14 T cell receptor beta chains given below trace back to one sample, sequenced in a study of blood T cell repertoires in COVID-19. The repertoire was sequenced with immunoSEQ multiplex PCR; TCRdb's copy has only in-frame clones and lacks some. The data contain hundreds of thousands of clones, more than 70% of them seen just once; the ten biggest clones take up more than 6.5%. Sequencing used peripheral blood. Receptor source: a woman aged 25 to 39 who had recovered from COVID-19.

This clone was seen more than once but under ten times. The chain has TRBV3-1 (or the pseudogene TRBV3-2) and TRBJ2-2; tentatively, D is TRBD1 (6 bases). The CDR3 spans 15 residues. The V end lost 4 bases, the J end lost 4 bases, and 13 bases lay between the germline ends. Germline assignment: CDR1 LGHDT and CDR2 YNNKEL (reference sequence). CDR3 protein: CASSPERGGTGELFF. The CDR3 DNA is TGTGCCAGCAGCCCGGAGCGAGGGGGCACCGGGGAGCTGTTTTTT.

The V call is TRBV7-7, the J call TRBJ2-7, with 10 bases lining up with TRBD1. The CDR3 is 15 amino acids. Germline values: CDR1 SSHAT, CDR2 FNYEAQ (reference sequence). V gave up 2 bases and J gave up 6 bases; unmatched junction bases: 7. CDR3 amino acids: CASSLNWGQGFEQYF. The CDR3 bases are TGTGCCAGCAGCTTAAACTGGGGACAGGGGTTCGAGCAGTACTTC.

J is TRBJ1-2 and V is TRBV7-2; tentative D call: TRBD1 (6 bases). Germline CDR1 SGHTA, CDR2 FQGNSA. The CDR3 sequence is 16 residues long. The V end lost 5 bases, the J end lost 3 bases, and 19 bases lay between the germline ends. The CDR3 protein is CASSQYYIRGDYGYTF. The CDR3 DNA reads TGTGCCAGCAGCCAATACTACATCAGGGGCGACTATGGCTACACCTTC.

The rearrangement joins TRBV6-4 to TRBJ2-3; D may be TRBD2 (6 bases). There are 15 residues in the CDR3. The V gene lost 2 bases and the J gene lost 6 bases, with 15 bases spanning the gap. Germline V gene data show CDR1 as MRHNA and CDR2 as SNTAGT. The CDR3 spells CASSDPGDPKDTQYF. The CDR3 nucleotides read TGTGCCAGCAGTGACCCGGGGGACCCGAAGGATACGCAGTATTTT.

The gene calls are TRBV5-1 and TRBJ2-3, with TRBD2 identical over 11 bases. V was clipped by 1 base and J by 4 bases; unmatched bases: 11. CDR1 and CDR2 from the germline V gene are SGHRS and YFSETQ. The CDR3 length is 18 residues. The CDR3 DNA reads TGCGCCAGCAGCTTGTATGCTAGCGGGGGGTCTGGGGCAGATACGCAGTATTTT. Translated, it gives CASSLYASGGSGADTQYF.

CDR3 protein: CASSQVGDRENIQYF. Here the CDR3 DNA reads TGTGCCAGCAGCCAAGTTGGGGACAGAGAAAACATTCAGTACTTC. The chain has TRBV4-2 and TRBJ2-4, with TRBD1 identical over 7 bases. Germline V CDR1 and CDR2: LGHNA, YNFKEQ. V shed 1 base and J 5 bases; nucleotides not matched to a gene: 5. This CDR3 contains 15 residues.

The chain carries TRBV19 and TRBJ1-6, with 9 nucleotides matching TRBD1. This CDR3 has 15 residues. V trimming: 5 bases; J trimming: 7 bases; junction bases outside the gene matches: 6. The germline CDR1 and CDR2 sequences are LNHDA and SQIVND (reference sequence). CDR3 sequence reads: CASSEQGARNSPLHF. DNA of the CDR3: TGTGCCAGTAGTGAACAGGGGGCGCGGAATTCACCCCTCCACTTT. Supplemented by reference TRBV19 and TRBJ1-6, the full variable domain reads DGGITQSPKYLFRKEGQNVTLSCEQNLNHDAMYWYRQDPGQGLRLIYYSQIVNDFQKGDIAEGYSVSREKKESFPLTVTSAQKNPTAFYLCASSEQGARNSPLHFGNGTRLTVT.

V gene TRBV30 combines with J gene TRBJ1-4; D is unresolved. Deletions cut 0 bases from V and 7 bases from J, with 12 bases between. Germline CDR1 reads GTSNPN; CDR2 reads SVGIG (reference sequence). The CDR3 is made up of 14 amino acids. The CDR3 spells CAWSVQRWGEKLFF. The CDR3 DNA follows: TGTGCCTGGAGTGTGCAGCGGTGGGGTGAAAAACTGTTTTTT.

The chain links TRBV9 to TRBJ2-3, with a possible D match to TRBD1 (6 bases). Germline assignment: CDR1 SGDLS and CDR2 YYNGEE. Trimming removed 4 bases at V and 1 base at J, with 16 bases between. The CDR3 is 16 amino acids. CDR3 DNA sequence: TGTGCCAGCAGCTCGAACAGGGATTGGGGCACAGATACGCAGTATTTT. Protein: CASSSNRDWGTDTQYF.

This chain joins TRBV28 and TRBJ2-2; 11 bases are a match to TRBD2. The CDR3 contains 15 residues. Trimming took 7 bases from V and 4 from J; bases not matched to a gene: 5. Germline values: CDR1 MDHEN, CDR2 SYDVKM. The CDR3 loop reads CASTSGGSGTGELFF. CDR3 sequence (DNA): TGTGCCAGCACTAGCGGGGGGTCCGGCACCGGGGAGCTGTTTTTT. The full variable domain, rest sourced from reference TRBV28 and TRBJ2-2, is DVKVTQSSRYLVKRTGEKVFLECVQDMDHENMFWYRQDPGLGLRLIYFSYDVKMKEKGDIPEGYSVSREKKERFSLILESASTNQTSMYLCASTSGGSGTGELFFGEGSRLTVL.

The chain has TRBV29-1 and TRBJ1-2; TRBD1 is a possible D gene (6 bases). CDR1 is SQVTM and CDR2 is ANQGSEA in the germline V gene. CDR3 length: 18 residues. Deletions cut 1 base from V and 1 base from J, with 22 bases between. For the CDR3, the DNA is TGCAGCGTTGAAGTAAGGGGGACGCTGCTAGAGGATAACTATGGCTACACCTTC. This gives the protein CSVEVRGTLLEDNYGYTF.

This rearrangement joins TRBV29-1 to TRBJ1-2; 7 bases map to TRBD1. The CDR3 loop spans 15 amino acids. Losses at the gene ends were 2 bases for V and 2 bases for J; bases not matched to a gene: 8. The germline CDR1 and CDR2 sequences are SQVTM and ANQGSEA. This chain's CDR3 is CSVENPGGPNYGYTF. The CDR3 DNA reads TGCAGCGTTGAAAATCCAGGGGGACCCAACTATGGCTACACCTTC.

The J gene is TRBJ2-5, the V gene TRBV3-1 (or the pseudogene TRBV3-2); TRBD2 might be the D (6 bases). Trimming stripped 0 bases from V and 5 bases from J, with 13 bases between. CDR3 length: 15 amino acids. Germline V gene data show CDR1 as LGHDT and CDR2 as YNNKEL (reference sequence). The CDR3 sequence is CASSQETSLVETQYF. The CDR3 DNA reads as TGTGCCAGCAGCCAAGAAACTAGCTTGGTCGAGACCCAGTACTTC.

The genes are TRBV7-2 and TRBJ2-3, with 13 bases lining up with TRBD2. With V trimmed by 4 bases and J by 6 bases, 10 bases remained unmatched. Germline V CDR1 and CDR2: SGHTA, FQGNSA. The length of the CDR3 is 17 residues. The CDR3 here is CASSSRLAGGLGDTQYF. The CDR3 DNA reads as TGTGCCAGCAGCTCTCGACTAGCGGGGGGCCTAGGCGATACGCAGTATTTT.